Below are 31 T cell receptor beta chains sequenced from a single sample in a study of control samples from healthy donors and cancer patients. Generated by immunoSEQ multiplex PCR, the TCRdb table keeps only in-frame clones and is missing some. This table holds around 160,000 clones, over 85% found once. Sequencing input: blood. These receptors all come from a man younger than 35 in good health.

V gene TRBV15 combines with J gene TRBJ2-1, with D possibly called TRBD1 or TRBD2 (5 bases each). Germline V gene sequence: CDR1 LNHNV, CDR2 YYDKDF (reference sequence). The CDR3 runs to 15 residues. Trimming removed 1 base at V and 7 bases at J, with 14 bases between. The CDR3 loop reads CATSRGKGEFNEQFF. CDR3 in DNA: TGTGCCACCAGCAGAGGAAAAGGGGAGTTTAATGAGCAGTTCTTC.

V and J are TRBV4-2 and TRBJ2-7; D is unresolved. The CDR3 is made up of 15 amino acids. Trimming pared 0 bases from V and 1 base from J, leaving 10 bases between. The V gene's germline CDR1 is LGHNA and CDR2 YNFKEQ. This chain's CDR3 is CASSQDSTESYEQYF. CDR3 coding DNA: TGTGCCAGCAGCCAAGATAGTACAGAGTCCTACGAGCAGTACTTC.

The V call is TRBV4-3, the J call TRBJ2-2; D is ambiguous. This CDR3 contains 14 residues. V was clipped by 1 base and J by 2 bases, with 5 bases between them. Germline values: CDR1 LGHNA, CDR2 YSLEER. The CDR3 DNA follows: TGCGCCAGCAGCCAAGGTATTAACACCGGGGAGCTGTTTTTT. Its translation: CASSQGINTGELFF.

The V and J genes are TRBV3-1 (or the pseudogene TRBV3-2) and TRBJ1-2, with D possibly TRBD1 on 6 matching bases. CDR1 and CDR2 (germline): LGHDT, YNNKEL (reference sequence). V lost 3 bases and J 4 bases, leaving 21 bases between the germline ends. The CDR3 has 17 residues. CDR3 residues: CASSHPNWGAQGYGYTF. CDR3 sequence (DNA): TGTGCCAGCAGCCATCCCAATTGGGGGGCGCAAGGCTATGGCTACACCTTC.

This clone was found once. This chain joins TRBV18 and TRBJ2-7; D ambiguous. CDR1 is KGHSH and CDR2 is LQKENI in the germline V gene. The CDR3 has 11 amino acids. Trimming pared 3 bases from V and 6 bases from J, leaving 6 bases between. CDR3 DNA: TGTGCCAGCTCACCCGGCTTCGAGCAGTACTTC. This translates into CASSPGFEQYF.

This rearrangement joins TRBV6-2 or TRBV6-3 to TRBJ1-6; D is unclear. Deletions cut 2 bases from V and 9 bases from J, with 14 bases between. Germline-derived CDR1 and CDR2 are MNHEY and SVGEGT. This CDR3 spans 15 amino acids. CDR3 DNA sequence: TGTGCCAGCAGTTACCCTTGGGGATATCGTTCACCCCTCCACTTT. Translation: CASSYPWGYRSPLHF.

This chain links TRBV5-1 with TRBJ2-5, with 7 bases identical to TRBD1. With V trimmed by 1 base and J by 5 bases, 5 bases remained unmatched. Germline loops: CDR1 SGHRS, CDR2 YFSETQ. The CDR3 is 14 amino acids. Written as DNA, the CDR3 is TGCGCCAGCAGCTTGTCACTAGGGGGCGAGACCCAGTACTTC. As protein: CASSLSLGGETQYF. Based on the CDR3 plus reference TRBV5-1 and TRBJ2-5, the full variable domain is KAGVTQTPRYLIKTRGQQVTLSCSPISGHRSVSWYQQTPGQGLQFLFEYFSETQRNKGNFPGRFSGRQFSNSRSEMNVSTLELGDSALYLCASSLSLGGETQYFGPGTRLLVL.

Only one count was recorded for this clone. This chain links TRBV5-5 with TRBJ2-7, with D possibly being TRBD1 (5 bases). The germline V and J ends were trimmed by 2 bases and 5 bases, with 8 bases remaining between them. The CDR3 extends over 12 amino acids. Germline-derived CDR1 and CDR2 are SGHKS and YYEKEE (reference sequence). Here the CDR3 DNA reads TGTGCCAGCAGCTTCCAGGGTCACGAGCAGTACTTC. This sequence encodes CASSFQGHEQYF. Filled out from reference TRBV5-5 and TRBJ2-7, the complete variable domain reads DAGVTQSPTHLIKTRGQQVTLRCSPISGHKSVSWYQQVLGQGPQFIFQYYEKEERGRGNFPDRFSARQFPNYSSELNVNALLLGDSALYLCASSFQGHEQYFGPGTRLTVT.

The J gene is TRBJ1-3, the V gene TRBV28; a weak D match, TRBD1 (6 bases). The germline gives CDR1 MDHEN, CDR2 SYDVKM. CDR3 length: 15 amino acids. The V gene lost 6 bases and the J gene lost 0 bases, with 12 bases spanning the gap. The CDR3 here is CASSMTGFSGNTIYF. The CDR3 DNA follows: TGTGCCAGCAGCATGACAGGATTCTCTGGAAACACCATATATTTT.

The genes are TRBV19 and TRBJ2-3; D is unclear. From germline, CDR1 is LNHDA and CDR2 SQIVND (reference sequence). V was cut by 3 bases and J by 6 bases, with 7 bases left in between. There are 12 residues in the CDR3. The CDR3 loop reads CASSMLGDTQYF. The CDR3 nucleotides read TGTGCCAGTAGTATGTTGGGGGATACGCAGTATTTT.

The rearrangement joins TRBV2 to TRBJ2-3; 8 bases match TRBD2. Looked up from germline, CDR1 is SNHLY and CDR2 is FYNNEI. V lost 8 bases and J lost 4; bases outside the gene matches: 5. The CDR3 loop spans 13 amino acids. CDR3 residues: CASERERADTQYF. In DNA form, the CDR3 reads TGTGCCAGCGAGCGGGAGAGGGCAGATACGCAGTATTTT.

This clone was recorded a few times. The same CDR3 arises from other DNA sequences in this sample as well. The genes are TRBV5-1 and TRBJ1-2, with 10 bases aligning to TRBD1. The germline V gene encodes CDR1 SGHRS and CDR2 YFSETQ. The CDR3 loop spans 14 amino acids. V trimming: 3 bases; J trimming: 3 bases; junction bases outside the gene matches: 2. The CDR3 bases are TGCGCCAGCAGCTCGACAGGGGGCGACTATGGCTACACCTTC. Amino acid sequence: CASSSTGGDYGYTF.

The sample holds a few counts of this clone. This chain uses TRBV27 with TRBJ2-3; maybe TRBD1 (5 bases). Germline V CDR1 and CDR2: MNHEY, SMNVEV (reference sequence). The CDR3 contains 16 residues. V dropped 5 bases and J dropped 6 bases, with 21 bases sitting between them. As DNA, the CDR3 is TGTGCCAGCAGTCCAGAACCCCTGGGGCATGCGGATACGCAGTATTTT. Its protein is CASSPEPLGHADTQYF.

The chain is built from TRBV29-1 and TRBJ2-1; 8 bases fit TRBD2. V lost 4 bases, J lost 9 bases, and 11 bases stayed unmatched. CDR3 length: 14 amino acids. Per germline, CDR1 SQVTM and CDR2 ANQGSEA. The DNA for the CDR3 is TGCAGCGTTGTTGTGGTAGCGGGGTTCACTGAGCAGTTCTTC. It codes for CSVVVVAGFTEQFF.

The rearrangement links TRBV7-6 to TRBJ1-2; maybe TRBD1 (6 bases). This CDR3 spans 15 amino acids. Per the germline V gene, CDR1 is SGHVS and CDR2 is FNYEAQ. Deletions cut 5 bases from V and 0 bases from J, with 13 bases between. The CDR3 DNA is TGTGCCAGCAGCCGTAGGACAGATGCTAACTATGGCTACACCTTC. It is translated as CASSRRTDANYGYTF.

CDR3 bases: TGTGCCAGCACCCCCGGAGGGCTAGCGGGATATAATGAGCAGTTCTTC. Protein sequence: CASTPGGLAGYNEQFF. The gene calls are TRBV5-4 and TRBJ2-1; 9 nucleotides align to TRBD2. CDR3 length: 16 residues. From germline, CDR1 is SGHNT and CDR2 YYREEE (reference sequence). Germline trimming cut 6 bases from V and 7 bases from J; bases unmatched to any gene: 14.

The chain recombines TRBV4-1 with TRBJ2-1; 9 nucleotides align to TRBD2. Germline V CDR1 and CDR2: MGHRA, YSYEKL. J was trimmed by 0 bases and V by 1 base; bases with no gene match: 7. This CDR3 has 18 amino acids. The CDR3 region is CASSQGASGASSYNEQFF. The CDR3, as DNA: TGCGCCAGCAGCCAAGGGGCTAGCGGGGCGAGCTCCTACAATGAGCAGTTCTTC.

This clone has just one count. The rearrangement joins TRBV9 to TRBJ2-7; TRBD2 might be the D (5 bases). This CDR3 is 15 amino acids long. The germline CDR1 and CDR2 sequences are SGDLS and YYNGEE. V was cut by 0 bases and J by 12 bases, with 22 bases left in between. The CDR3 sequence is CASSVAPDTRPVLYF. In DNA form, the CDR3 reads TGTGCCAGCAGCGTAGCACCCGATACTAGACCAGTGCTGTACTTC.

The V gene is TRBV28, the J gene TRBJ1-5; 7 positions agree with TRBD1. V was pared by 6 bases and J by 5 bases, with 10 bases of the junction left unmatched. CDR3 length: 15 residues. Germline lookup yields CDR1 MDHEN and CDR2 SYDVKM. The DNA for the CDR3 is TGTGCCAGCAGCCACGCGAATGGACAGGATCAGCCCCAGCATTTT. Translated, it gives CASSHANGQDQPQHF.

V gene TRBV7-3 combines with J gene TRBJ2-5, with 7 positions matching TRBD2. Germline V gives CDR1 SGHTA, CDR2 FQGTGA. Trimming cost V 5 bases and J 2 bases; bases outside gene matches: 11. The CDR3 is 16 amino acids. In DNA form, the CDR3 reads TGTGCCAGCAGCCCCTTCCCGGGACTACCACAAGAGACCCAGTACTTC. Protein product: CASSPFPGLPQETQYF.

The V and J genes are TRBV29-1 and TRBJ2-7; a possible D gene is TRBD1 (6 bases). Trimming stripped 0 bases from V and 8 bases from J, with 14 bases between. This CDR3 region has 13 residues. Germline V CDR1 and CDR2: SQVTM, ANQGSEA. Written as DNA, the CDR3 is TGCAGCGTTGAAGAGGGGACACCCGGGAAGCAGTACTTC. Residues: CSVEEGTPGKQYF.

V usage is TRBV12-3 or TRBV12-4 and J usage is TRBJ1-1; D call uncertain. V was clipped by 7 bases and J by 1 base, with 4 bases between them. The CDR3 spans 11 residues. CDR3 region: CASTRNTEAFF. DNA of the CDR3: TGTGCCAGCACCCGGAACACTGAAGCTTTCTTT.

The gene calls are TRBV12-5 and TRBJ1-4, with a tentative D call TRBD1 (5 bases). The germline V gene has CDR1 LGHNT and CDR2 FRNRAP. Trimming removed 5 bases at V and 10 bases at J, with 14 bases between. The CDR3 sequence is 13 residues long. DNA of the CDR3: TGTGCTAGTGGTGCGGGGGTTGAGGGAAAACTGTTTTTT. It specifies CASGAGVEGKLFF.

The chain combines TRBV7-9 with TRBJ2-7; D gene ambiguous. Trimming left V 3 bases short and J 4 bases short, with 13 bases between. This CDR3 has 14 amino acids. Germline loops: CDR1 SEHNR, CDR2 FQNEAQ (reference sequence). CDR3 DNA sequence: TGTGCCAGCAGCTTCTCGCGCCACGGGTACGAGCAGTACTTC. It codes for CASSFSRHGYEQYF.

This chain connects TRBV28 to TRBJ2-7; TRBD2 might be the D (6 bases). V lost 2 bases and J lost 2, with 13 bases in between. CDR3 size: 15 residues. Germline CDR1 MDHEN, CDR2 SYDVKM. The CDR3 nucleotides read TGTGCCAGCAGTTTAGGCTTAGCGGCCACCTACGAGCAGTACTTC. Translating it yields CASSLGLAATYEQYF.

This chain joins TRBV7-9 and TRBJ2-3, with D hard to call. The V end lost 5 bases, the J end lost 0 bases, and 15 bases lay between the germline ends. The germline gives CDR1 SEHNR, CDR2 FQNEAQ (reference sequence). The CDR3 contains 16 residues. This CDR3 is CASSLKLVTSTDTQYF. CDR3 DNA: TGTGCCAGCAGCCTGAAGTTAGTAACTAGCACAGATACGCAGTATTTT.

J is TRBJ1-1 and V is TRBV4-1, with a weak D call TRBD1 (5 bases). The CDR3 covers 15 residues. Trimming removed 5 bases from V and 0 bases from J, with 13 bases in between. CDR1 is MGHRA and CDR2 is YSYEKL in the germline V gene. The DNA of the CDR3 is TGCGCCAGCAGCTCCCGGGGGGGGATGAACACTGAAGCTTTCTTT. Translating it yields CASSSRGGMNTEAFF.

The chain uses TRBV3-1 (or the pseudogene TRBV3-2) and TRBJ2-5; D uncertain. The CDR3 is 14 residues long. Germline CDR1 reads LGHDT; CDR2 reads YNNKEL (reference sequence). V lost 2 bases, J lost 2 bases, and 9 bases lay in between. CDR3 region: CASSQRHSQETQYF. In nucleotides, the CDR3 is TGTGCCAGCAGCCAACGACATTCTCAAGAGACCCAGTACTTC.

The V gene is TRBV9, the J gene TRBJ2-5; TRBD1 aligns across 10 bases. J lost 5 bases, V lost 3 bases, and 4 bases had no gene match. This CDR3 is built from 14 residues. Germline CDR1 reads SGDLS; CDR2 reads YYNGEE. As DNA, the CDR3 is TGTGCCAGCAGCGCGACAGGGGGCTTGGAGACCCAGTACTTC. This translates into CASSATGGLETQYF.

On this clone itself: Compared with germline, one end of the junction differs, possibly owing to a read error. The CDR3 is CATRRRPSTKEKLFF. The CDR3 bases are TGTGCCACCAGACGCAGACCTTCTACTAAAGAAAAACTGTTTTTT. The J gene is TRBJ1-4, the V gene TRBV15, with D uncertain. The germline gives CDR1 LNHNV, CDR2 YYDKDF (reference sequence). The CDR3 is made up of 15 amino acids.

This rearrangement joins TRBV5-1 to TRBJ2-5; TRBD1 matches 9 bases. The CDR3 length is 17 residues. Germline CDR1 and CDR2: SGHRS and YFSETQ. V lost 0 bases to trimming and J lost 5 bases; unmatched junction nucleotides: 11. The CDR3 region has the DNA TGCGCCAGCAGCTTGGGCCTATCCGGGACAGGGATGGAGACCCAGTACTTC. As protein: CASSLGLSGTGMETQYF. The complete variable domain, with remaining parts taken from reference TRBV5-1 and TRBJ2-5, reads KAGVTQTPRYLIKTRGQQVTLSCSPISGHRSVSWYQQTPGQGLQFLFEYFSETQRNKGNFPGRFSGRQFSNSRSEMNVSTLELGDSALYLCASSLGLSGTGMETQYFGPGTRLLVL.